This T cell receptor beta chain was recorded in a study of cytomegalovirus exposure and HLA in healthy donors. Study results and limitations: There were over 150 TCR beta chains listed as cytomegalovirus-associated. In a later analysis, HLA-associated beta chains showed higher expansion and lower generation probabilities than comparable chains.

It was with 60 Vbeta and 13 Jbeta primers that the PCR ran. Original analysis: Unique TCR beta chains totaled around 86 million in a later count, with some 10 million of them shared. This table comes from immunoSEQ multiplex PCR, and its TCRdb copy is limited to in-frame clones, with some not included. V, J and clone size are taken as reported in that table, and D and trimming were inferred from the DNA itself. The table includes about 170,000 clones, about 82% detected once. As to this clone: Its antigen remains unidentified.

With 3 bases removed from V and 5 bases from J, the gap between germline ends came to 22 bases. The V gene's germline CDR1 is SNHLY and CDR2 FYNNEI. This CDR3 region has 17 residues. This receptor was identified in a female donor in good health and CMV-seronegative. The chain employs TRBV2 and TRBJ2-5, with a weak D call TRBD1 (7 bases). Sequenced: PBMCs. CDR3 protein: CASSEGGGGGEGETQYF. The DNA for the CDR3 is TGTGCCAGCAGTGAGGGCGGTGGAGGGGGCGAAGGGGAGACCCAGTACTTC.